The 29 T cell receptor beta chains presented below share a single source sample, sequenced in a study of blood T cells in healthy people across ages (dated by TCRdb to the mid-2010s). The library was built by means of 5' RACE. TCRdb shows the sequencer as Illumina HiSeq 2500. The second PCR ran for about 7 to 11 cycles and used a J-beta primer mix along with a sample-barcoded 5' primer. TCRdb handled the public reads itself, with Q25 trimming in fastp and clone calling in MiXCR, and kept productive beta chains. Rows are unified per CDR3 protein, each entry keeping the most common DNA and genes. This sample holds about 800,000 distinct CDR3 sequences; 20% to 25% were observed only once. In total, the top ten clones hold 3% to 4.5% of the sample. The same data also went into a second study, on T cells of mothers and their children.

Sequencing input: blood. Receptors originate from a boy aged 5-17 years in good health.

On this clonotype itself: Its ends do not fully match the called genes, so a read error is possible. This chain links TRBV27 with TRBJ2-5, with 10 bases matching TRBD1. The CDR3 runs to 16 residues. Germline CDR1 is MNHEY and CDR2 is SMNVEV (reference sequence). The CDR3 DNA sequence: TGTGCCAGCAGTTCAATTCGAGGACAGGGGGGGGAGACCCGGTACTTC. Its translation: CASSSIRGQGGETRYF.

This clonotype has more than one count but fewer than ten. The J gene is TRBJ2-7, the V gene TRBV11-2, with D perhaps assigned TRBD1 or TRBD2 (5 bases each). Trimming took off 5 bases at V and 5 bases at J, with 16 bases between the two ends. The CDR3 is 14 amino acids. CDR1 is SGHAT, CDR2 FQNNGV, per germline. CDR3 sequence reads: CASSPRGGVDEQYF. In nucleotides, the CDR3 is TGTGCCAGCAGCCCGAGGGGTGGTGTCGACGAGCAGTACTTC.

The gene calls are TRBV2 and TRBJ2-7; possible D gene TRBD1, 5 bases. Germline assignment: CDR1 SNHLY and CDR2 FYNNEI. The V gene lost 4 bases and the J gene lost 2 bases, with 12 bases spanning the gap. The length of the CDR3 is 14 residues. DNA for the CDR3: TGTGCCAGCAGTGTGTCAGGGTGGGCCTACGAGCAGTACTTC. Amino acids: CASSVSGWAYEQYF.

This clonotype was seen ten or more times. The chain joins TRBV5-1 to TRBJ2-5; D is unresolved. Germline lookup yields CDR1 SGHRS and CDR2 YFSETQ. The V end lost 3 bases, the J end lost 2 bases, and 2 bases lay between the germline ends. The length of the CDR3 is 11 residues. In DNA, the CDR3 is TGCGCCAGCAGCTGGCAAGAGACCCAGTACTTC. This gives the protein CASSWQETQYF.

The chain joins TRBV7-2 to TRBJ2-5, with a possible D match to TRBD1 (5 bases). CDR3 size: 15 residues. The V and J ends lost 1 base and 7 bases respectively, with 16 bases between them. Germline-derived CDR1 and CDR2 are SGHTA and FQGNSA. In DNA form, the CDR3 reads TGTGCCAGCAGCTTAGAGTGGGCTCGAAGGGGGACCCAGTACTTC. This sequence encodes CASSLEWARRGTQYF. The variable domain in full, completed from reference TRBV7-2 and TRBJ2-5, reads GAGVSQSPSNKVTEKGKDVELRCDPISGHTALYWYRQSLGQGLEFLIYFQGNSAPDKSGLPSDRFSAERTGGSVSTLTIQRTQQEDSAVYLCASSLEWARRGTQYFGPGTRLLVL.

The genes are TRBV20-1 and TRBJ2-3; 14 bases fit TRBD2. Germline V gene data show CDR1 as DFQATT and CDR2 as SNEGSKA (reference sequence). The CDR3 spans 14 residues. V was clipped by 6 bases and J by 6 bases; unmatched bases: 5. Here the CDR3 DNA reads TGCAGTGCGGAGACTAGCGGGGGGGAGGATACGCAGTATTTT. The encoded protein is CSAETSGGEDTQYF.

The genes are TRBV27 and TRBJ2-7; no firm D call. Looked up from germline, CDR1 is MNHEY and CDR2 is SMNVEV (reference sequence). The CDR3 length is 13 residues. V gave up 6 bases and J gave up 0 bases, with 9 bases separating them. CDR3 coding DNA: TGTGCCAGCAGCTTCAGTTCCTCCTACGAGCAGTACTTC. This sequence encodes CASSFSSSYEQYF.

J is TRBJ1-2 and V is TRBV29-1, with D unresolved. The V end lost 4 bases, the J end lost 8 bases, and 11 bases lay between the germline ends. The length of the CDR3 is 11 residues. CDR1 and CDR2 (germline): SQVTM, ANQGSEA. CDR3 residues: CSVAFSSGYTF. Here the CDR3 DNA reads TGCAGCGTTGCATTCTCCTCCGGCTACACCTTC.

This clonotype was detected a few times. The V gene is TRBV4-2, the J gene TRBJ2-7; D is possibly TRBD2 (6 bases). The V gene lost 0 bases and the J gene lost 10 bases, with 10 bases spanning the gap. The CDR3 runs to 12 residues. Germline V gene lookup returns CDR1 LGHNA and CDR2 YNFKEQ. The DNA for the CDR3 is TGTGCCAGCAGCCAAGATGGCGGGGCACAGTACTTC. It codes for CASSQDGGAQYF.

This chain links TRBV3-1 with TRBJ1-2; 7 bases are a match to TRBD1. V gave up 4 bases and J gave up 2 bases; unmatched junction bases: 1. CDR3 length equals 13 residues. CDR1 is LGHDT and CDR2 is YNNKEL in the germline V gene (reference sequence). The CDR3 reads CASSRGQNYGYTF. The CDR3 DNA reads as TGTGCCAGCAGCCGGGGACAGAACTATGGCTACACCTTC. Full variable domain (remainder filled in from reference TRBV3-1 and TRBJ1-2): DTAVSQTPKYLVTQMGNDKSIKCEQNLGHDTMYWYKQDSKKFLKIMFSYNNKELIINETVPNRFSPKSPDKAHLNLHINSLELGDSAVYFCASSRGQNYGYTFGSGTRLTVV.

This clonotype was counted only a few times. The genes are TRBV4-2 and TRBJ2-7, with 9 bases aligning to TRBD1. This CDR3 is 16 amino acids long. Trimming cost V 0 bases and J 3 bases; bases outside gene matches: 6. CDR1 LGHNA and CDR2 YNFKEQ come from the germline V gene. CDR3 in amino acids: CASSQELGTGLYEQYF. The CDR3 DNA follows: TGTGCCAGCAGCCAAGAGTTAGGGACAGGGCTCTACGAGCAGTACTTC.

For the CDR3, the DNA is TGTGCCACCAGTGATACTAGGGACGGCGGAGAGACCCAGTACTTC. Its translation: CATSDTRDGGETQYF. The chain joins TRBV24-1 to TRBJ2-5; perhaps D is TRBD1 or TRBD2 (5 bases each). Between the trimmed V and J ends, which lost 3 bases and 4 bases, there was a span of 14 bases. The CDR3 is 15 amino acids. Germline V gives CDR1 KGHDR, CDR2 SFDVKD.

The genes are TRBV3-1 and TRBJ1-2; a possible D gene is TRBD1 (5 bases). In germline, CDR1 is LGHDT, CDR2 YNNKEL (reference sequence). This CDR3 spans 16 amino acids. V was cut by 3 bases and J by 5 bases, with 19 bases left in between. The DNA for the CDR3 is TGTGCCAGCAGCCAGTGGGACTACACCGGGCGATATGGCTACACCTTC. This codes for CASSQWDYTGRYGYTF.

J is TRBJ2-4 and V is TRBV12-3 or TRBV12-4, with D tentatively TRBD2 (5 bases). V lost 4 bases to trimming and J lost 11 bases, with 9 bases between them. This CDR3 has 11 amino acids. CDR3 coding DNA: TGTGCCAGCAGTTACGGGGAATTTCAGTACTTC. This sequence encodes CASSYGEFQYF.

The chain has TRBV28 and TRBJ1-2; D not certain. The CDR3 length is 14 residues. V was cut by 7 bases and J by 8 bases, with 20 bases left in between. Germline values: CDR1 MDHEN, CDR2 SYDVKM. Here the CDR3 reads CASNPGFGRRGYTF. The CDR3 DNA is TGTGCCAGCAATCCGGGGTTCGGGAGGCGAGGCTACACCTTC.

V gene TRBV18 combines with J gene TRBJ2-2; TRBD2 might be the D (5 bases). Trimming left V 8 bases short and J 3 bases short, with 25 bases between. The CDR3 loop spans 18 amino acids. Looked up from germline, CDR1 is KGHSH and CDR2 is LQKENI. For the CDR3, the DNA is TGTGCCAGCCAGGACCTGGAGGTCCCTCCCAATTACACCGGGGAGCTGTTTTTT. Amino acids: CASQDLEVPPNYTGELFF.

V gene TRBV4-1 combines with J gene TRBJ2-5; D may be TRBD1 (5 bases). The CDR3 runs to 14 residues. The V gene lost 0 bases and the J gene lost 9 bases, with 14 bases spanning the gap. Germline CDR1 MGHRA, CDR2 YSYEKL. CDR3 in DNA: TGCGCCAGCAGCCAAGAAGTGGGGCAGAACGCCCAGTACTTC. Protein: CASSQEVGQNAQYF.

The rearrangement links TRBV20-1 to TRBJ2-4; TRBD2 matches at 8 bases. CDR3 length: 16 residues. J gave up 1 base and V 0 bases, and 5 bases lay outside the gene matches. CDR1 and CDR2 (germline): DFQATT, SNEGSKA (reference sequence). This chain's CDR3 is CSARDWGGGAKNIQYF. The CDR3 DNA sequence: TGCAGTGCTAGAGATTGGGGCGGGGGGGCCAAAAACATTCAGTACTTC.

V usage is TRBV15 and J usage is TRBJ2-1, with D unclear. The V gene lost 4 bases and the J gene lost 0 bases, with 10 bases spanning the gap. This CDR3 region has 15 residues. Germline V CDR1 and CDR2: LNHNV, YYDKDF (reference sequence). The CDR3 spells CATSNLLGSYNEQFF. The CDR3 DNA sequence: TGTGCCACCAGCAACCTCTTGGGCTCCTACAATGAGCAGTTCTTC.

This clonotype was counted between two and nine times. Germline is not matched at one junction end, which may reflect a read error. The gene calls are TRBV11-2 and TRBJ2-3; no reliable D call. This CDR3 has 14 amino acids. Germline V lookup: CDR1 SGHAT, CDR2 FQNNGV. The CDR3 DNA reads TGTGCCAGCAGCCTAGAGAGATTCACAGATACGCAGTATTTT. It is translated as CASSLERFTDTQYF. Full variable domain (outside the CDR3, taken from reference TRBV11-2 and TRBJ2-3): EAGVAQSPRYKIIEKRQSVAFWCNPISGHATLYWYQQILGQGPKLLIQFQNNGVVDDSQLPKDRFSAERLKGVDSTLKIQPAKLEDSAVYLCASSLERFTDTQYFGPGTRLTVL.

This clonotype turned up a few times. The chain recombines TRBV20-1 with TRBJ2-6; D remains unclear. The germline CDR1 and CDR2 sequences are DFQATT and SNEGSKA (reference sequence). The CDR3 is made up of 16 amino acids. Trimming took 5 bases from V and 1 from J, leaving 15 bases between them. This chain's CDR3 is CSAWNPPTSGANVLTF. The DNA for the CDR3 is TGCAGTGCTTGGAACCCTCCGACGTCTGGGGCCAACGTCCTGACTTTC.

The chain employs TRBV6-2 or TRBV6-3 and TRBJ1-1, with D uncertain. Germline loops: CDR1 MNHEY, CDR2 SVGEGT. The CDR3 has 15 amino acids. V was trimmed by 7 bases and J by 2 bases, leaving 17 bases between them. CDR3 protein: CASNERDLENTEAFF. Written as DNA, the CDR3 is TGTGCCAGCAACGAACGGGATCTAGAAAACACTGAAGCTTTCTTT.

This clonotype was seen only a few times. The chain recombines TRBV20-1 with TRBJ1-1; D perhaps matches TRBD1 (6 bases). CDR3 size: 14 residues. CDR1 DFQATT and CDR2 SNEGSKA come from the germline V gene (reference sequence). Deletions cut 3 bases from V and 1 base from J, with 12 bases between. The CDR3 DNA follows: TGCAGTGCTAGGCCCGGGGGGGCGAACACTGAAGCTTTCTTT. This codes for CSARPGGANTEAFF.

This clonotype was seen a handful of times. The J gene is TRBJ1-1, the V gene TRBV28; no definite D call. V was shortened by 6 bases and J by 2 bases, with 13 bases between the two germline ends. This CDR3 has 14 residues. From germline, CDR1 is MDHEN and CDR2 SYDVKM. CDR3 in DNA: TGTGCCAGCAGCCTCCATTACCTAAACACTGAAGCTTTCTTT. This translates into CASSLHYLNTEAFF. Full variable domain (rest looked up from reference TRBV28 and TRBJ1-1): DVKVTQSSRYLVKRTGEKVFLECVQDMDHENMFWYRQDPGLGLRLIYFSYDVKMKEKGDIPEGYSVSREKKERFSLILESASTNQTSMYLCASSLHYLNTEAFFGQGTRLTVV.

The CDR3, as DNA: TGTGCCAGCAGTGTCCGCCGGGACAGGGTGGCTCAGACCCAGTACTTC. It yields the protein CASSVRRDRVAQTQYF. The chain has TRBV2 and TRBJ2-5; 9 bases agree with TRBD1. Trimming cost V 4 bases and J 6 bases; bases outside gene matches: 12. CDR1 and CDR2 (germline): SNHLY, FYNNEI. The CDR3 length is 16 residues.

This clonotype was counted only a few times. V is TRBV4-1 and J is TRBJ2-2; D is perhaps TRBD1 or TRBD2 (7 bases each). V dropped 3 bases and J dropped 0 bases, with 17 bases sitting between them. This CDR3 is 18 amino acids long. From germline, CDR1 is MGHRA and CDR2 YSYEKL. The CDR3 loop is CASSHSWGRGPNTGELFF. CDR3 in DNA: TGCGCCAGCAGCCACTCCTGGGGGAGGGGGCCGAACACCGGGGAGCTGTTTTTT.

This clonotype has just a few counts. This chain joins TRBV20-1 and TRBJ2-2; D unclear. Germline assignment: CDR1 DFQATT and CDR2 SNEGSKA (reference sequence). Trimming shortened V by 3 bases and J by 0 bases, and 5 bases separated the two germline ends. The length of the CDR3 is 13 residues. The CDR3 DNA sequence: TGCAGTGCTAGGGGCACGAACACCGGGGAGCTGTTTTTT. Encoded protein: CSARGTNTGELFF.

This sequence joins TRBV7-9 and TRBJ1-1; D may be TRBD1 (6 bases). The V and J ends lost 1 base and 7 bases respectively, with 16 bases between them. CDR3 length: 15 residues. From germline, CDR1 is SEHNR and CDR2 FQNEAQ (reference sequence). CDR3 DNA sequence: TGTGCCAGCAGCTTAGGAGACAAGGGGGTGGTTGAAGCTTTCTTT. Amino acids: CASSLGDKGVVEAFF.

The V and J genes are TRBV29-1 and TRBJ1-2; D perhaps matches TRBD1 (6 bases). The length of the CDR3 is 12 residues. Trimming removed 3 bases from V and 3 bases from J, with 8 bases in between. The germline V gene encodes CDR1 SQVTM and CDR2 ANQGSEA. The chain's CDR3 is CSVDRQDYGYTF. As DNA, the CDR3 is TGCAGCGTTGACAGACAGGACTATGGCTACACCTTC.